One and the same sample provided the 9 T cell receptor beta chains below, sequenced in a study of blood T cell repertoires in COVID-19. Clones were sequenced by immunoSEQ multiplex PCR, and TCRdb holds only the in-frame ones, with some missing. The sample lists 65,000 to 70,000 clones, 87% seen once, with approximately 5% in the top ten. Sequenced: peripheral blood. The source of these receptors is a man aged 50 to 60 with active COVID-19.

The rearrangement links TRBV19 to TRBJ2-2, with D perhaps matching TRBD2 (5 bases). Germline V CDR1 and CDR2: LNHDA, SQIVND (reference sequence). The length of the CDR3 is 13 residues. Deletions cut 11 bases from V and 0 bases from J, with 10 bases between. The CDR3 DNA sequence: TGTGCCGTCTGGAGGTCGAACACCGGGGAGCTGTTTTTT. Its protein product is CAVWRSNTGELFF.

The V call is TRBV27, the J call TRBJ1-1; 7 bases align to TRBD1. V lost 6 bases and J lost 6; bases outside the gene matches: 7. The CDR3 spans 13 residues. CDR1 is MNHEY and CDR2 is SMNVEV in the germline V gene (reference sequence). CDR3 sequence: CASSLRGKAEAFF. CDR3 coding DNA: TGTGCCAGCAGCCTCAGGGGGAAGGCTGAAGCTTTCTTT.

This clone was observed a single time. The CDR3 DNA reads as TGTGCCAGCAGCCAAGATTGGAGAGCGGGAGGGTACAATGAGCAGTTCTTC. Translation: CASSQDWRAGGYNEQFF. The chain has TRBV4-2 and TRBJ2-1; 10 bases are shared with TRBD2. Losses at the gene ends were 0 bases for V and 4 bases for J; bases not matched to a gene: 6. The CDR3 contains 17 residues. CDR1 and CDR2 from the germline V gene are LGHNA and YNFKEQ.

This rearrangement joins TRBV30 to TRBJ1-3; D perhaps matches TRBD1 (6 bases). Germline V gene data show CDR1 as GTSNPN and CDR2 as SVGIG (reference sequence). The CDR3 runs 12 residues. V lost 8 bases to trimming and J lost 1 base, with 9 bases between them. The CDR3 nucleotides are TGTGCCCTTCAGGGGTCTGGAAACACCATATATTTT. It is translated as CALQGSGNTIYF.

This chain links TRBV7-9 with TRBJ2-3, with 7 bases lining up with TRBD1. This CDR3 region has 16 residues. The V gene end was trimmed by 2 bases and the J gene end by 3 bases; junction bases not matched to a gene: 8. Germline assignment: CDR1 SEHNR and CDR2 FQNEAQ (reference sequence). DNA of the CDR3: TGTGCCAGCAGCTTATTTGGTGACAGGGTAACAGATACGCAGTATTTT. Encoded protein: CASSLFGDRVTDTQYF. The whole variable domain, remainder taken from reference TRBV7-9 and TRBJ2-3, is DTGVSQNPRHKITKRGQNVTFRCDPISEHNRLYWYRQTLGQGPEFLTYFQNEAQLEKSRLLSDRFSAERPKGSFSTLEIQRTEQGDSAMYLCASSLFGDRVTDTQYFGPGTRLTVL.

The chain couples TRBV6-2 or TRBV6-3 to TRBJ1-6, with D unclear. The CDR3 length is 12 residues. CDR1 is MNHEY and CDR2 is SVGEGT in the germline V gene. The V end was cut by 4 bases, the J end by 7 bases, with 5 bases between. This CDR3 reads CASSSQNSPLHF. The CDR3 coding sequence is TGTGCCAGCAGTTCCCAAAATTCACCCCTCCACTTT.

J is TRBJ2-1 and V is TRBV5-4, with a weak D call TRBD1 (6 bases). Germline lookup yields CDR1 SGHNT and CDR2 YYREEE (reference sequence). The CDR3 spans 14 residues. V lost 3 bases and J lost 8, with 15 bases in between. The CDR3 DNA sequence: TGTGCCAGCAGCTCCCACACACAGGGAGATGAGCAGTTCTTC. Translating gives CASSSHTQGDEQFF.

The CDR3 loop reads CASSSQGAREPQHF. The CDR3 bases are TGTGCCAGCAGCTCACAGGGGGCCCGGGAGCCCCAGCATTTT. This chain joins TRBV7-2 and TRBJ1-5; 9 bases agree with TRBD1. Germline-derived CDR1 and CDR2 are SGHTA and FQGNSA. CDR3 size: 14 residues. V was pared by 4 bases and J by 8 bases, with 6 bases of the junction left unmatched.

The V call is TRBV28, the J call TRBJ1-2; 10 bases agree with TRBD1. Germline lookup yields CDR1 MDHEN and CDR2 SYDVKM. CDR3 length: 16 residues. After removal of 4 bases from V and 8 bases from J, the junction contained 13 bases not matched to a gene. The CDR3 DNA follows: TGTGCCAGCAGTTATAAGTGGGGACAGGGGTCTTACGGCTACACCTTC. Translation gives CASSYKWGQGSYGYTF.